The 8 T cell receptor beta chains below come from one sample, sequenced in a study of OX40 agonist ivuxolimab in advanced cancers. Libraries were prepared by immunoSEQ multiplex PCR; TCRdb keeps only in-frame clonotypes and omits some of them. The sample lists some 72,000 clones; around 93% were seen once. Material: CD4+ or CD8+ T cells sorted from blood, obtained in a trial of the OX40 agonist ivuxolimab. The receptor set was obtained from an adult with an advanced solid tumor such as melanoma, head and neck, liver or kidney cancer.

J is TRBJ2-3 and V is TRBV10-3; D is possibly TRBD1 or TRBD2 (5 bases each). Germline CDR1 and CDR2: ENHRY and SYGVKD. Trimming took 6 bases from V and 1 from J, leaving 17 bases between them. CDR3 length: 16 residues. The CDR3 loop reads CAISTAAGTGTDTQYF. CDR3 DNA: TGTGCCATCAGCACGGCGGCCGGGACGGGCACAGATACGCAGTATTTT.

This clone was detected only once. The chain uses TRBV4-1 and TRBJ1-5; 12 bases map to TRBD1. The CDR3 covers 15 residues. Losses at the gene ends were 3 bases for V and 7 bases for J; bases not matched to a gene: 4. The germline V gene encodes CDR1 MGHRA and CDR2 YSYEKL. The CDR3 sequence: CASSQGDRGRQPQHF. The CDR3 nucleotides are TGCGCCAGCAGCCAGGGGGACAGGGGGCGGCAGCCCCAGCATTTT.

V usage is TRBV4-1 and J usage is TRBJ2-5; a possible D gene is TRBD1 (6 bases). CDR1 MGHRA and CDR2 YSYEKL come from the germline V gene. Trimming removed 5 bases from V and 4 bases from J, with 14 bases in between. This CDR3 has 14 residues. Here the CDR3 reads CASSAQGGPETQYF. Written as DNA, the CDR3 is TGCGCCAGCAGCGCTCAAGGGGGACCAGAGACCCAGTACTTC.

DNA for the CDR3: TGTGCCAGTAGCAATACGGCACAGGGGAATCTCCGAGAGACCCAGTACTTC. This codes for CASSNTAQGNLRETQYF. The chain has TRBV19 and TRBJ2-5; TRBD1 aligns across 7 bases. CDR3 size: 17 residues. The junction had 17 bases not matched to a gene; V was cut back by 6 bases and J by 4 bases. The germline V gene has CDR1 LNHDA and CDR2 SQIVND (reference sequence).

V gene TRBV9 combines with J gene TRBJ2-1; D uncertain. The V gene's germline CDR1 is SGDLS and CDR2 YYNGEE. The CDR3 runs 13 residues. Trimming removed 0 bases at V and 9 bases at J, with 10 bases between. CDR3 DNA: TGTGCCAGCAGCGTAGGTAGGGTCAGTGAGCAGTTCTTC. It is translated as CASSVGRVSEQFF.

The rearrangement links TRBV6-5 to TRBJ2-7; D not certain. Trimming stripped 1 base from V and 2 bases from J, with 12 bases between. Germline CDR1 reads MNHEY; CDR2 reads SVGAGI. CDR3 length: 15 residues. CDR3 region: CASSYFSLATYEQYF. The CDR3 region has the DNA TGTGCCAGCAGTTACTTCTCGCTGGCAACCTACGAGCAGTACTTC.

This chain uses TRBV4-3 with TRBJ2-1, with 8 nucleotides matching TRBD2. The junction had 4 bases not matched to a gene; V was cut back by 1 base and J by 8 bases. The CDR3 has 14 residues. CDR1 is LGHNA, CDR2 YSLEER, per germline. The DNA for the CDR3 is TGCGCCAGCAGCCAAGTAGCGGGATCTCATGAGCAGTTCTTC. It codes for CASSQVAGSHEQFF.

This clone was picked up a small number of times. CDR3 coding DNA: TGTGCCAGCAGCTTGGGGCCGGGACGGGCCTATGGCTACACCTTC. This sequence encodes CASSLGPGRAYGYTF. The V gene is TRBV7-2, the J gene TRBJ1-2; a weak D match, TRBD1 (5 bases). Germline V gives CDR1 SGHTA, CDR2 FQGNSA. The CDR3 spans 15 residues. V lost 3 bases to trimming and J lost 4 bases, with 15 bases between them.